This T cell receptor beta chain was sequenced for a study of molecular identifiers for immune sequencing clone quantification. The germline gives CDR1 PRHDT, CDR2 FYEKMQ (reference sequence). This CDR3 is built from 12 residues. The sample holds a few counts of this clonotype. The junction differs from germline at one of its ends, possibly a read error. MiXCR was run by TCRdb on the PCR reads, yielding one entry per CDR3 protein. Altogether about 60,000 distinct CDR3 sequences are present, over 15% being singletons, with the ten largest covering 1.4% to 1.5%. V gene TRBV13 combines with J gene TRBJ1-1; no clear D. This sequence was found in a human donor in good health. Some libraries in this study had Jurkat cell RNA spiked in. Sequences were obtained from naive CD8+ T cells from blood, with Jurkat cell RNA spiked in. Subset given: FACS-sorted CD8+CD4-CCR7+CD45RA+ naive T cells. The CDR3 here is CASSLGTSEASF. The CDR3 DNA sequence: TGTGCCAGCAGCTTAGGGACGAGTGAAGCTTCCTTT.